The entry below describes one TCR beta chain. Its specific antigen is unknown. Per-base quality was not reported, and no clone a single base away is much larger than it. Collaborating institutions collected whole blood in K2EDTA tubes following their own protocols. For TCRbeta analysis, collaborator samples were shipped as frozen whole blood, as isolated PBMCs, or as DNA extracted from either sample type. Via the germline V gene, CDR1 is SGHAT and CDR2 FQNNGV. V is trimmed back by 3 bases and J by 5 bases, and the junction contains 5 bases that no gene match accounts for. There are 15 amino acids in the CDR3, from cysteine to phenylalanine inclusive. CDR3 DNA only is kept here, 45 bases in frame from base 1. TCRbeta CDR3 regions were amplified from genomic DNA by means of the immunoSEQ Assay, a bias-controlled multiplex PCR. Per the original workflow: Nucleated cell counts per sample were estimated from amplification of reference gene primers within the assay. To quantify the absolute abundance of each unique TCRbeta CDR3 rearrangement, sequence reads were collapsed and filtered. For each sample, productive Simpson clonality was calculated as the square root of Simpson's diversity index over productive rearrangements. Imported from immuneACCESS, the table was reduced by TCRdb to in-frame sequences with V and J called. These copies leave out some clones; in studies compared against another copy, an unresolved V gene accounts for under half, and the cause of the remainder is not known. The D gene and trimming were derived from the DNA, and the V and J assignments and clone size from that table. The sample contains tens of thousands of clones, roughly 85% of them found a single time. Of the sample, over 9.5% is held by the ten largest clones.

The data are from a study of blood T cell repertoires in COVID-19 (dated by TCRdb to the early 2020s). For context, the study as a whole: Samples from collaborators originated in the United States, Italy and Spain and spanned both the acute and convalescent phases of COVID-19. Samples were obtained from the ongoing ImmuneRACE study (first 160 participants) and from over 1,000 subjects provided by 6 global collaborators. Sample metadata almost always included a de-identified subject ID, COVID-19 status, age in years and sex. HLA class I and class II types, where available, came from metadata supplied by the sample provider rather than from assay-based typing. The repertoires were released in a freely available public database intended as a resource for research on the immune response to SARS-CoV-2. The prospective study material was composed of cDNA or gDNA derived from T cells, B-cell-depleted T cells, or PBMCs. Deeply sampled blood TCRbeta repertoires from subjects exposed to, actively infected with, or recovered from COVID-19 were included in the dataset.

Results and caveats for the whole study, not just this receptor: How much clinical and demographic metadata was included differed by source and by participant, and the metadata was provided uncurated.

The sequence joins TRBV11-2 to TRBJ2-5; 11 bases in the middle match TRBD2. The source of this sequence is a human donor in a cohort sampled during active COVID-19. Specimen: peripheral blood. The CDR3 region reads CASSFSGRARETQYF. Here is the DNA: TGTGCCAGCAGCTTTAGCGGGAGGGCCCGGGAGACCCAGTACTTC.